The present entry profiles one T cell receptor (beta chain) with its context. Its antigen is unknown. TCR beta CDR3 regions were amplified by multiplex PCR using the immunoSEQ assay from an average of roughly 1,200 ng genomic DNA per sample. To correct primer bias, the assay used a complete synthetic TCR repertoire to set an amplification baseline. The amplicons were sequenced using the Illumina platform. Per the source publication's procedure: Error correction of the sequences involved clustering with frequency ratios plus a modified nearest-neighbor algorithm, after which the sequences were analyzed in the immunoSEQ Analyzer using IMGT gene definitions. At each rarefaction depth, TCR richness and evenness were averaged across 20 rarefaction repeats, and any sample with fewer sequences than the depth was left out. V, D and J gene relative abundances were compared between groups with Wilcoxon rank sum tests, applying FDR correction. In the blinded duplicates, the intraclass correlation was roughly 96% for TCR richness and averaged approximately 82% across 66 gene segments. Imported from immuneACCESS, the table was reduced by TCRdb to in-frame sequences with V and J called. These copies leave out some clones; in studies compared against another copy, an unresolved V gene accounts for under half, and the cause of the remainder is not known. D and trimming were read from the DNA, whereas the V and J calls and clone size are those reported in that table. This sample's table has entries for tens of thousands of clones. The ten most abundant clones make up around 1.6% of the sample.

This sample was taken from a study of T cells in women clearing cervical HPV infection (dated by TCRdb to 2016 to 2019). Turning to the overall study: The cases were 25 to 30 women with histologically confirmed HPV16-related CIN3 or worse, and 2 of these cases were invasive cancers. The controls were around 25 women whose single incident HPV16 infection cleared within 12 months with no development of precancer or cancer. Blood from cases was drawn at the visit where the lesion was first identified, while blood from controls was drawn once the infection was no longer detected. For cases, the median interval between lesion detection and blood sampling was approximately 150 days, with an interquartile range of about 80 to 210 days. HLA typing was available for only a few women, so HLA type could not be excluded as a confounder. This exploratory proof-of-principle case-control study, nested within the Guanacaste HPV Natural History Study in Costa Rica, compared TCR repertoires among women with different cervical HPV16 outcomes. Cases and controls were matched on age within five years and on year of sample collection. A median age of 34 years was observed in cases versus 38 to 45 in controls, and no significant differences in baseline characteristics were found. In the parent cohort, some 9,900 women aged 18 or older were enrolled in Guanacaste, Costa Rica, during about 1992 to 1994 and then followed for roughly seven years. Five blinded duplicates per group were added as quality controls, so that about 60 samples were obtained: some 50 participants and around 10 replicates.

Overall study results and their limits: Significantly higher TCR repertoire richness was observed in CIN3+ cases than in controls across sequencing depths, whereas no difference in evenness was found. By combining richness with V gene abundances, random forest classifiers separated cases from controls with an estimated AUC of under 0.85. Because of the cross-sectional design, the study could not determine whether the associations came before infection or resulted from infection, and neither effector/memory subsets nor HPV-specific T cells were isolated. Because the number of T cells per sample was unknown, the richness differences could reflect varying T-cell content rather than repertoire biology.

Every participant had a single incident cervical HPV16 infection, and prevalent HPV16 infections were excluded. Cervical HPV DNA was detected by MY09/MY11 PCR and genotyped by dot-blot hybridization. Around 15 mL of heparinized blood was centrifuged, after which the buffy coat was aliquoted, frozen at -30 degrees C, and then stored at -80 degrees C. Genomic DNA was extracted from buffy coat specimens using QIAGEN kits. This TCR was recovered from a woman aged 18 to 75 with a cervical HPV16 infection that either progressed to CIN3+ or cleared (not recorded which). Source material: blood buffy coat.

Here the CDR3 is given as CASSAGVWAVLYEQYF. CDR3 bases read: TGTGCCAGCAGCGCCGGTGTATGGGCAGTTCTTTACGAG. Recombination linked TRBV27 to TRBJ2-7, with the D segment identity uncertain. The sequenced fragment ends 3 residues before the CDR3 boundary, so the rest is inferred from the germline J gene. CDR1 and CDR2, per the germline V gene (reference sequence), are MNHEY and SMNVEV. V and J are truncated by 6 bases and 4 bases respectively, leaving an intervening sequence of 22 bases. From the cysteine up to the phenylalanine, the CDR3 has a length of 16 residues. Only the CDR3 bases that were read are kept: 39 of them, in frame from base 1.